Presented here are 22 T cell receptor beta chains from one specimen sequenced in a study of OX40 agonist ivuxolimab in advanced cancers. Some clones are missing from TCRdb's copy, which holds only in-frame ones; the method was immunoSEQ multiplex PCR. The table has approximately 89,000 clones, around 88% seen once. Sequences were derived from CD4+ or CD8+ T cells sorted from blood, sampled in a trial of the OX40 agonist ivuxolimab. The receptors originated from an adult with an advanced solid tumor such as melanoma, head and neck, liver or kidney cancer.

The CDR3 spells CASSWQADEQFF. The CDR3 bases are TGTGCCAGCAGCTGGCAGGCGGATGAGCAGTTCTTC. The chain has TRBV5-6 and TRBJ2-1; D gene ambiguous. The CDR3 loop spans 12 amino acids. The germline V and J ends were trimmed by 3 bases and 8 bases, with 9 bases remaining between them. Germline V gene lookup returns CDR1 SGHDT and CDR2 YYEEEE. The whole variable domain, filled in from reference TRBV5-6 and TRBJ2-1, reads DAGVTQSPTHLIKTRGQQVTLRCSPKSGHDTVSWYQQALGQGPQFIFQYYEEEERQRGNFPDRFSGHQFPNYSSELNVNALLLGDSALYLCASSWQADEQFFGPGTRLTVL.

Only a few counts were recorded for this clone. The gene calls are TRBV5-4 and TRBJ1-2, with D unclear. V was shortened by 3 bases and J by 0 bases, with 0 bases between the two germline ends. The CDR3 consists of 11 residues. CDR1 SGHNT and CDR2 YYREEE come from the germline V gene (reference sequence). The CDR3 protein is CASSSNYGYTF. CDR3 DNA sequence: TGTGCCAGCAGCTCTAACTATGGCTACACCTTC.

J is TRBJ2-7 and V is TRBV6-5; possibly TRBD2 for D (6 bases). The ends were cut back, 7 bases at V and 1 base at J, with 14 bases in the middle. CDR1 and CDR2 (germline): MNHEY, SVGAGI. The CDR3 runs to 14 residues. The CDR3 nucleotides read TGTGCCAGCACCTCCGGTGGGGGGTCCTACGAGCAGTACTTC. Its translation: CASTSGGGSYEQYF.

The chain has TRBV18 and TRBJ2-6, with 7 bases matching TRBD1. This CDR3 is 12 amino acids long. CDR1 and CDR2 (germline): KGHSH, LQKENI. As DNA, the CDR3 is TGTGCTACAGGGGCCGGGGCCAACGTCCTGACTTTC. This sequence encodes CATGAGANVLTF.

The chain couples TRBV9 to TRBJ1-1; D call uncertain. The ends were cut back, 4 bases at V and 1 base at J, with 8 bases in the middle. The CDR3 has 13 residues. CDR1 SGDLS and CDR2 YYNGEE come from the germline V gene. Written as DNA, the CDR3 is TGTGCCAGCAGCTACATGGGGAACACTGAAGCTTTCTTT. Amino acids: CASSYMGNTEAFF.

This clone was seen just once. The chain joins TRBV13 to TRBJ2-7; D may be TRBD1 or TRBD2 (6 bases each). The CDR3 sequence is 17 residues long. Germline CDR1 is PRHDT and CDR2 is FYEKMQ (reference sequence). V lost 5 bases to trimming and J lost 2 bases, with 22 bases between them. CDR3 sequence (DNA): TGTGCCAGCAGCCCGCGGGTTGGGGGGCCGAGCCCCTACGAGCAGTACTTC. This translates into CASSPRVGGPSPYEQYF.

The chain links TRBV7-2 to TRBJ2-7, with D possibly being TRBD1 or TRBD2 (5 bases each). The V end lost 5 bases, the J end lost 2 bases, and 10 bases lay between the germline ends. CDR3 length: 13 amino acids. Germline CDR1 and CDR2: SGHTA and FQGNSA. The CDR3 reads CASSRDGAYEQYF. The CDR3, as DNA: TGTGCCAGCAGCCGGGACGGAGCCTACGAGCAGTACTTC.

V and J are TRBV4-2 and TRBJ2-7, with TRBD1 as a possible D gene (5 bases). The length of the CDR3 is 12 residues. The V gene lost 2 bases and the J gene lost 6 bases, with 8 bases spanning the gap. Per the germline V gene, CDR1 is LGHNA and CDR2 is YNFKEQ. The CDR3 nucleotides read TGTGCCAGCAGCCAAACCAGGGCCGAGCAGTACTTC. Encoded protein: CASSQTRAEQYF.

The chain recombines TRBV7-6 with TRBJ2-7; perhaps D is TRBD1 or TRBD2 (7 bases each). Germline loops: CDR1 SGHVS, CDR2 FNYEAQ. V was cut by 3 bases and J by 1 base, with 16 bases left in between. The CDR3 spans 16 residues. Here the CDR3 reads CASSFGRGPGSYEQYF. DNA of the CDR3: TGTGCCAGCAGCTTTGGGAGGGGGCCAGGGTCCTACGAGCAGTACTTC.

This chain uses TRBV18 with TRBJ1-5; D is ambiguous. Germline V gene data show CDR1 as KGHSH and CDR2 as LQKENI. This CDR3 comprises 17 residues. Trimming removed 3 bases from V and 1 base from J, with 16 bases in between. CDR3 sequence (DNA): TGTGCCAGCTCACCCAACCATGACCCGTGGAGCAATCAGCCCCAGCATTTT. It codes for CASSPNHDPWSNQPQHF.

The chain recombines TRBV9 with TRBJ2-2, with D hard to call. The CDR3 has 14 residues. CDR1 and CDR2 (germline): SGDLS, YYNGEE. Trimming took 3 bases from V and 0 from J, leaving 6 bases between them. CDR3 sequence (DNA): TGTGCCAGCAGCGATGGACCGAACACCGGGGAGCTGTTTTTT. Translating gives CASSDGPNTGELFF.

This clone was recorded a few times. The CDR3: CSVAPETLRETQYF. In DNA form, the CDR3 reads TGCAGCGTTGCCCCAGAGACCCTGAGGGAGACCCAGTACTTC. This chain links TRBV29-1 with TRBJ2-5; D is uncertain. This CDR3 comprises 14 residues. V lost 4 bases to trimming and J lost 5 bases, with 17 bases between them. CDR1 is SQVTM and CDR2 is ANQGSEA in the germline V gene.

V is TRBV5-1 and J is TRBJ1-2; D might be TRBD1 (6 bases). Trimming took off 0 bases at V and 5 bases at J, with 14 bases between the two ends. Looked up from germline, CDR1 is SGHRS and CDR2 is YFSETQ. The CDR3 extends over 15 amino acids. The CDR3 coding sequence is TGCGCCAGCAGCTTGGGGGCTGGACAGCTTTATGGCTACACCTTC. Amino acid sequence: CASSLGAGQLYGYTF.

This chain connects TRBV5-4 to TRBJ1-2; the D is unclear. CDR1 is SGHNT and CDR2 is YYREEE in the germline V gene (reference sequence). V was shortened by 1 base and J by 8 bases, with 15 bases between the two germline ends. The CDR3 runs 14 residues. The CDR3 reads CASSLWEGISGYTF. CDR3 nucleotide sequence: TGTGCCAGCAGCTTGTGGGAGGGTATTTCGGGCTACACCTTC.

V and J are TRBV6-5 and TRBJ2-5; D gene unclear. The germline V gene encodes CDR1 MNHEY and CDR2 SVGAGI. V was cut by 5 bases and J by 5 bases, with 12 bases left in between. The CDR3 contains 13 residues. The CDR3 sequence: CASSPPGSETQYF. CDR3 DNA sequence: TGTGCCAGCAGTCCGCCTGGCTCGGAGACCCAGTACTTC.

The rearrangement joins TRBV7-9 to TRBJ1-2; D perhaps matches TRBD1 (6 bases). CDR1 and CDR2 (germline): SEHNR, FQNEAQ (reference sequence). The CDR3 length is 15 residues. Between the trimmed V and J ends, which lost 0 bases and 3 bases, there was a span of 11 bases. As DNA, the CDR3 is TGTGCCAGCAGCTTAGCTTGGGGGGCTTACTATGGCTACACCTTC. Its protein product is CASSLAWGAYYGYTF.

The chain is built from TRBV6-5 and TRBJ2-2; either TRBD1 or TRBD2 may fit D (5 bases each). This CDR3 has 14 residues. Per germline, CDR1 MNHEY and CDR2 SVGAGI. The germline V and J ends were trimmed by 11 bases and 1 base, with 14 bases remaining between them. This CDR3 is CAACRDGNTGELFF. The CDR3 DNA sequence: TGTGCCGCCTGCCGGGACGGGAACACCGGGGAGCTGTTTTTT.

CDR3 sequence reads: CASSSGGAGAGELFF. The CDR3 nucleotides are TGTGCCAGCAGCTCTGGGGGGGCGGGAGCCGGGGAGCTGTTTTTT. The chain uses TRBV6-5 and TRBJ2-2; tentatively, D is TRBD2 (7 bases). Trimming took off 6 bases at V and 6 bases at J, with 17 bases between the two ends. There are 15 residues in the CDR3. CDR1 MNHEY and CDR2 SVGAGI come from the germline V gene.

V gene TRBV28 combines with J gene TRBJ1-2; D not resolved. The CDR3 spans 15 residues. V shed 6 bases and J shed 2 bases, with 16 bases lying between them. Germline assignment: CDR1 MDHEN and CDR2 SYDVKM. CDR3 region: CASSRPDGGNYGYTF. The CDR3, as DNA: TGTGCCAGCAGCCGTCCCGACGGTGGAAACTATGGCTACACCTTC.

The J gene is TRBJ2-7, the V gene TRBV30; the D call may be TRBD1 or TRBD2 (5 bases each). CDR1 and CDR2 (germline): GTSNPN, SVGIG (reference sequence). V lost 2 bases to trimming and J lost 1 base, with 12 bases between them. This CDR3 is built from 14 residues. In DNA form, the CDR3 reads TGTGCCTGGAGTTCGGGGTGGGGGTCCTACGAGCAGTACTTC. It specifies CAWSSGWGSYEQYF.

The genes are TRBV6-5 and TRBJ2-2; a possible D gene is TRBD1 (6 bases). Looked up from germline, CDR1 is MNHEY and CDR2 is SVGAGI. V dropped 7 bases and J dropped 7 bases, with 13 bases sitting between them. The CDR3 runs to 13 residues. CDR3 residues: CASTPRGGGELFF. The CDR3 bases are TGTGCCAGCACTCCACGAGGGGGCGGGGAGCTGTTTTTT.

The chain joins TRBV28 to TRBJ2-3; TRBD2 agrees at 11 bases. Germline lookup yields CDR1 MDHEN and CDR2 SYDVKM. The CDR3 covers 18 residues. With V trimmed by 6 bases and J by 0 bases, 11 bases remained unmatched. The CDR3 DNA follows: TGTGCCAGCAGAGCCGGAGGACTAGCGGGTAGAAGCACAGATACGCAGTATTTT. Protein product: CASRAGGLAGRSTDTQYF.